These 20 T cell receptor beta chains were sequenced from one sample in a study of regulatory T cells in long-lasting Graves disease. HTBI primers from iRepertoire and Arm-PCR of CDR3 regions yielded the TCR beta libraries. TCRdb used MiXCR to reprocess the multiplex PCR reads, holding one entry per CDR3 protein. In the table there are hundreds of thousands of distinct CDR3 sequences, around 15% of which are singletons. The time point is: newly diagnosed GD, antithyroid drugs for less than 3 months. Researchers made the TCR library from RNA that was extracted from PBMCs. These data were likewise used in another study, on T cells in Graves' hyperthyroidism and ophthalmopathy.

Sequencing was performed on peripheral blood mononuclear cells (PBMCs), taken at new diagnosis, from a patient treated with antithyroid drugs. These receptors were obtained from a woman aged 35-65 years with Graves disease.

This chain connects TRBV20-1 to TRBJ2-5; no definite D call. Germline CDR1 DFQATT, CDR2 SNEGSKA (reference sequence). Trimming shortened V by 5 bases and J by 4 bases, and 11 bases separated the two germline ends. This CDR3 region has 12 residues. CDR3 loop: CSAYDNTETQYF. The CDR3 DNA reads TGCAGTGCTTATGACAACACAGAGACCCAGTACTTC.

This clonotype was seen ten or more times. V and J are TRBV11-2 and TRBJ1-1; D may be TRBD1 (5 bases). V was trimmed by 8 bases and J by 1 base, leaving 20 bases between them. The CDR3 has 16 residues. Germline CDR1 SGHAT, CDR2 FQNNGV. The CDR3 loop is CASQRGDRLANTEAFF. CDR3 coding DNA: TGTGCCAGCCAGCGGGGGGATCGGCTAGCGAACACTGAAGCTTTCTTT.

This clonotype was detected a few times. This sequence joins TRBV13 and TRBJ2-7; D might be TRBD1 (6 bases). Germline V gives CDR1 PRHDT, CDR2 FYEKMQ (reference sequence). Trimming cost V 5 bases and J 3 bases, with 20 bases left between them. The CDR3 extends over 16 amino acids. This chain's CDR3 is CASSPPTIQGHYEQYF. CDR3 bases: TGTGCCAGCAGCCCTCCCACTATACAGGGCCACTACGAGCAGTACTTC.

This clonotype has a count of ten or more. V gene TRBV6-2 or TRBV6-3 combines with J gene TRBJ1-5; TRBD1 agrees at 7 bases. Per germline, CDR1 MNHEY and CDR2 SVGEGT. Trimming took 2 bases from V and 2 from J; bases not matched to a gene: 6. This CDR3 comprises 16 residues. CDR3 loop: CASSYEDRYGNQPQHF. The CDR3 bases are TGTGCCAGCAGTTACGAGGACAGGTATGGCAATCAGCCCCAGCATTTT.

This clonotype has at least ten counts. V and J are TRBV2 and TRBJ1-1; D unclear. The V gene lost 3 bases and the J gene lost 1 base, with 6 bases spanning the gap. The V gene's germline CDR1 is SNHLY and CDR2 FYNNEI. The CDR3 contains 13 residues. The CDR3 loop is CASSDIQNTEAFF. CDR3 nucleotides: TGTGCCAGCAGTGACATACAGAACACTGAAGCTTTCTTT. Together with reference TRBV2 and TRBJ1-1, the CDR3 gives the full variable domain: EPEVTQTPSHQVTQMGQEVILRCVPISNHLYFYWYRQILGQKVEFLVSFYNNEISEKSEIFDDQFSVERPDGSNFTLKIRSTKLEDSAMYFCASSDIQNTEAFFGQGTRLTVV.

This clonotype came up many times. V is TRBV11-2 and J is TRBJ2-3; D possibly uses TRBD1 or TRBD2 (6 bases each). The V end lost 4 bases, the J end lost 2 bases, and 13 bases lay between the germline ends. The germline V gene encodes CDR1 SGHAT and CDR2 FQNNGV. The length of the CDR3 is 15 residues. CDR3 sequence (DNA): TGTGCCAGCAGCTCAACCGGGGGCAACACAGATACGCAGTATTTT. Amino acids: CASSSTGGNTDTQYF.

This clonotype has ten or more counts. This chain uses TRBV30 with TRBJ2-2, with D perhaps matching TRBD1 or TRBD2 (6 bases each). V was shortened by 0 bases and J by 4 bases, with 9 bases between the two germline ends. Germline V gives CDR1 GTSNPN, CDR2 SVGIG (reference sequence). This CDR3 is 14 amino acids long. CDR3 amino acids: CAWSVGGPTGELFF. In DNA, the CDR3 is TGTGCCTGGAGTGTAGGGGGGCCCACCGGGGAGCTGTTTTTT.

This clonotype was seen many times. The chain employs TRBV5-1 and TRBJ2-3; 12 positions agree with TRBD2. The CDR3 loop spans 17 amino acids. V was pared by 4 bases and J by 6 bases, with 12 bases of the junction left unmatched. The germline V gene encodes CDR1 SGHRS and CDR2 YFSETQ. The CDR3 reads CASSPYLAGGSSDTQYF. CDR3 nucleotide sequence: TGCGCCAGCAGCCCGTACCTAGCGGGGGGGAGTTCGGATACGCAGTATTTT.

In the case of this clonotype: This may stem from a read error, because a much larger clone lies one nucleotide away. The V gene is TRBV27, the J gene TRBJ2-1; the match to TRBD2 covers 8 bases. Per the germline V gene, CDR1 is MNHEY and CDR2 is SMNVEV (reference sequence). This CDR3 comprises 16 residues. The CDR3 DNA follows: TGTACCACCTCGGGAGGGGCCCTATCCTCCTACAATGAGCAGTTCTTC. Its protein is CTTSGGALSSYNEQFF.

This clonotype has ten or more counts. The CDR3 spells CASNPWGEMNTEAFF. The CDR3 DNA sequence: TGTGCCAGCAACCCCTGGGGAGAAATGAACACTGAAGCTTTCTTT. The chain combines TRBV6-1 with TRBJ1-1; D gene uncertain. The CDR3 runs to 15 residues. Germline assignment: CDR1 MNHNS and CDR2 SASEGT. Trimming pared 7 bases from V and 0 bases from J, leaving 15 bases between.

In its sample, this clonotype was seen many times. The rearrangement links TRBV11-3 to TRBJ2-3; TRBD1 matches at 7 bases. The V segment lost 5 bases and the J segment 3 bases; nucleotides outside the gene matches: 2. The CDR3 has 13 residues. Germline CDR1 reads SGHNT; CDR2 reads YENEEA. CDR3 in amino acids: CASSLDRTDTQYF. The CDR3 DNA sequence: TGTGCCAGCAGCCTGGACAGGACAGATACGCAGTATTTT.

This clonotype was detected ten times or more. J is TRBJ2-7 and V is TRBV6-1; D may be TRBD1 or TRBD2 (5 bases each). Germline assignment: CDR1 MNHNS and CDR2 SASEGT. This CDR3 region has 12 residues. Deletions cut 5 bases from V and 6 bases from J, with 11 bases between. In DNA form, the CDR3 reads TGTGCCAGCAGTCCACTTGGGGGCGAGCAGTACTTC. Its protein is CASSPLGGEQYF.

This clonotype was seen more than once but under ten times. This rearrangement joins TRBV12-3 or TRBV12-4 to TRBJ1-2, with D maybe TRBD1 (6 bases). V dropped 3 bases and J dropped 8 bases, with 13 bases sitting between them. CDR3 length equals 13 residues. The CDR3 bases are TGTGCCAGCAGTTTTGGGGACATAGGGGGCTACACCTTC. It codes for CASSFGDIGGYTF.

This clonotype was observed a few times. The CDR3, as DNA: TGTGCCAGCAGCCTATTTAGCGGAGGGAGCAATGAGCAGTTCTTC. Translation gives CASSLFSGGSNEQFF. The V call is TRBV3-1, the J call TRBJ2-1; the D gene is possibly TRBD2 (6 bases). This CDR3 contains 15 residues. Germline values: CDR1 LGHDT, CDR2 YNNKEL (reference sequence). Trimming took off 4 bases at V and 6 bases at J, with 16 bases between the two ends.

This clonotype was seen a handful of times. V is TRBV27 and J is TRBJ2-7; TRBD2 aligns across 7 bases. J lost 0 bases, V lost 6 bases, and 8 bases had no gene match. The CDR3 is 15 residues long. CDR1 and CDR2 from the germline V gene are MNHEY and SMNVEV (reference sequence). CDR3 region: CASRSPGRSSYEQYF. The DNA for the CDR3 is TGTGCCAGCAGATCCCCCGGGAGGAGCTCCTACGAGCAGTACTTC.

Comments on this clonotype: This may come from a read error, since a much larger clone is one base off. CDR3 coding DNA: TGTGCCACCTGGACTGGCGGGGGGTCCGATGAGCAGTTCTTC. Its translation: CATWTGGGSDEQFF. This chain uses TRBV2 with TRBJ2-1; 8 nucleotides match TRBD2. The CDR3 has 14 residues. The germline gives CDR1 SNHLY, CDR2 FYNNEI. Unmatched junction bases numbered 13, after V lost 10 bases and J lost 8 bases.

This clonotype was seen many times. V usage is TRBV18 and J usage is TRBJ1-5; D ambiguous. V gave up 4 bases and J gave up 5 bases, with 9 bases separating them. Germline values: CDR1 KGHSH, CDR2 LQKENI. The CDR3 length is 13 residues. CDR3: CASSLKWDQPQHF. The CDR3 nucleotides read TGTGCCAGCTCACTGAAGTGGGATCAGCCCCAGCATTTT.

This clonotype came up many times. In DNA, the CDR3 is TGTGCCAGCAGTGAATTCCGGGCCCCGCTGCATTTT. Its protein product is CASSEFRAPLHF. This chain links TRBV6-1 with TRBJ1-5, with D uncertain. Trimming shortened V by 2 bases and J by 15 bases, and 14 bases separated the two germline ends. CDR3 length: 12 residues. The germline gives CDR1 MNHNS, CDR2 SASEGT.

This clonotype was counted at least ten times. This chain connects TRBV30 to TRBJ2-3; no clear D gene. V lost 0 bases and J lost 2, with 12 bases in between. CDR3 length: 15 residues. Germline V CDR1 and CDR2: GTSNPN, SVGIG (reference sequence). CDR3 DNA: TGTGCCTGGAGTGTCGGCCGCAGCCTCACAGATACGCAGTATTTT. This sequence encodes CAWSVGRSLTDTQYF.

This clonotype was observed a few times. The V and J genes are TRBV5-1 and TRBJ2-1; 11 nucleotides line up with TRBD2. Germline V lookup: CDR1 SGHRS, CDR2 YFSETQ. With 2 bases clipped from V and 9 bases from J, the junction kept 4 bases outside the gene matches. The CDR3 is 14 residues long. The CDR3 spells CASSFYSGGGEQFF. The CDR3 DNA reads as TGCGCCAGCAGCTTTTATAGCGGGGGGGGTGAGCAGTTCTTC.